The 18 T cell receptor beta chains listed next were all sequenced from one sample in a study of CD8 T cells in ankylosing spondylitis. Study findings and constraints: Made up of fewer than ten highly homologous variants, a TCR beta motif appeared characteristic of ankylosing spondylitis blood.

TCRdb used MiXCR to reprocess the 5' RACE reads, holding one entry per CDR3 protein. The table includes fewer than 550,000 distinct CDR3 sequences, approximately 5% detected once. Which antigens these TCRs recognize remains unknown. Sequenced input: blood, either unsorted or a sorted T cell fraction (not recorded which). The origin of the receptors is a male donor with ankylosing spondylitis.

Many counts were recorded for this clonotype. The chain couples TRBV6-1 to TRBJ2-1; 8 bases line up with TRBD1. The CDR3 length is 15 residues. The germline CDR1 and CDR2 sequences are MNHNS and SASEGT. J gave up 7 bases and V 6 bases, and 11 bases lay outside the gene matches. The CDR3 loop reads CASRLRTGSLNEQFF. In DNA, the CDR3 is TGTGCCAGCAGACTTAGGACAGGGTCTTTAAATGAGCAGTTCTTC.

This clonotype has only a few counts. Here the CDR3 DNA reads TGTGCCAGCAGTGAGGGAGCGGGGGAGCAGTACTTC. It codes for CASSEGAGEQYF. The rearrangement uses TRBV2 and TRBJ2-7; 7 nucleotides match TRBD2. V shed 3 bases, J shed 7 bases, and the junction held 3 bases outside the gene matches. The CDR3 covers 12 residues. Germline V CDR1 and CDR2: SNHLY, FYNNEI.

This clonotype was picked up many times. This chain links TRBV24-1 with TRBJ2-2; no clear D gene. The V gene's germline CDR1 is KGHDR and CDR2 SFDVKD. V lost 6 bases and J lost 6, with 19 bases in between. The CDR3 length is 16 residues. The CDR3: CATSSTIGSTAGELFF. The CDR3 DNA reads TGTGCCACCAGTTCGACGATAGGAAGTACCGCCGGGGAGCTGTTTTTT.

In this sample, this clonotype turned up once. The junction shows a germline mismatch at one end, possibly a read error. The chain uses TRBV7-6 and TRBJ2-7, with D maybe TRBD2 (5 bases). Germline values: CDR1 SGHVS, CDR2 FNYEAQ. This CDR3 has 17 residues. This CDR3 reads CASRLAPFDMSSYEQYF. CDR3 in DNA: TGTGCCAGCAGATTAGCGCCCTTCGACATGAGCTCCTACGAGCAGTACTTC.

This clonotype has only a few counts. The V and J genes are TRBV7-2 and TRBJ2-6, with D possibly being TRBD2 (6 bases). Germline V lookup: CDR1 SGHTA, CDR2 FQGNSA. This CDR3 is 15 amino acids long. The germline V and J ends were trimmed by 3 bases and 6 bases, with 12 bases remaining between them. In nucleotides, the CDR3 is TGTGCCAGCAGCTTGGGCAGGCGGGAGGCCAACGTCCTGACTTTC. This codes for CASSLGRREANVLTF.

This clonotype has at least ten counts. The genes are TRBV4-3 and TRBJ2-3; D ambiguous. The CDR3 runs to 16 residues. Between the trimmed V and J ends, which lost 1 base and 0 bases, there was a span of 11 bases. From germline, CDR1 is LGHNA and CDR2 YSLEER. The CDR3 nucleotides read TGCGCCAGCAGCCAAGGGATTGAGACTAGCACAGATACGCAGTATTTT. Protein product: CASSQGIETSTDTQYF.

This clonotype showed up many times. This chain joins TRBV4-3 and TRBJ1-4; no definite D call. Trimming removed 3 bases at V and 6 bases at J, with 20 bases between. This CDR3 comprises 17 residues. The germline V gene encodes CDR1 LGHNA and CDR2 YSLEER. CDR3 in DNA: TGCGCCAGCAGCCATTTCCTGGGGAGGCCTTCGCATGAAAAACTGTTTTTT. Translation gives CASSHFLGRPSHEKLFF.

This clonotype occurred many times. V is TRBV9 and J is TRBJ2-3; 8 bases fit TRBD2. CDR1 and CDR2 from the germline V gene are SGDLS and YYNGEE. The V segment lost 4 bases and the J segment 5 bases; nucleotides outside the gene matches: 15. This CDR3 spans 17 amino acids. Written as DNA, the CDR3 is TGTGCCAGCAGCCCCCGCCCAGCGGGGGACCAAGGAGATACGCAGTATTTT. Translating gives CASSPRPAGDQGDTQYF. The full variable domain, its missing parts supplied by reference TRBV9 and TRBJ2-3, is DSGVTQTPKHLITATGQRVTLRCSPRSGDLSVYWYQQSLDQGLQFLIQYYNGEERAKGNILERFSAQQFPDLHSELNLSSLELGDSALYFCASSPRPAGDQGDTQYFGPGTRLTVL.

This clonotype appeared many times. The junction and the germline gene differ at one end; a read error may be behind it. This chain uses TRBV20-1 with TRBJ2-5; 8 bases line up with TRBD2. Per germline, CDR1 DFQATT and CDR2 SNEGSKA (reference sequence). The CDR3 length is 13 residues. DNA of the CDR3: TGCAGTGCCCCGGGACTAGGACAAGAGGCCCAGTACTTC. It is translated as CSAPGLGQEAQYF.

The chain has TRBV28 and TRBJ2-3; weak D call: TRBD2 (7 bases). The CDR3 extends over 15 amino acids. V was shortened by 6 bases and J by 1 base, with 14 bases between the two germline ends. Germline lookup yields CDR1 MDHEN and CDR2 SYDVKM. The CDR3 region is CASRIGGAGTDTQYF. The CDR3 nucleotides read TGTGCCAGCAGGATAGGGGGGGCTGGCACAGATACGCAGTATTTT.

This clonotype was counted ten times or more. This rearrangement joins TRBV27 to TRBJ2-7, with 10 bases fitting TRBD2. Germline-derived CDR1 and CDR2 are MNHEY and SMNVEV (reference sequence). V trimming: 4 bases; J trimming: 5 bases; junction bases outside the gene matches: 8. The CDR3 covers 15 residues. The CDR3 nucleotides read TGTGCCAGCAGTTCCCCTAGCGGGAGATCCGACGAGCAGTACTTC. Residues: CASSSPSGRSDEQYF.

This clonotype has a count of ten or more. The chain employs TRBV27 and TRBJ2-7, with 7 bases aligning to TRBD1. Germline V gene sequence: CDR1 MNHEY, CDR2 SMNVEV (reference sequence). With V trimmed by 9 bases and J by 3 bases, 8 bases remained unmatched. The CDR3 totals 13 residues. CDR3 sequence: CASRDRADYEQYF. Written as DNA, the CDR3 is TGTGCCAGTCGAGACAGGGCGGACTACGAGCAGTACTTC.

This clonotype has just a few counts. This sequence joins TRBV3-1 and TRBJ1-2; possible D gene TRBD1, 6 bases. The CDR3 runs 13 residues. The ends were cut back, 4 bases at V and 3 bases at J, with 9 bases in the middle. Germline CDR1 reads LGHDT; CDR2 reads YNNKEL (reference sequence). CDR3 in amino acids: CASSPNRDYGYTF. CDR3 in DNA: TGTGCCAGCAGCCCAAACAGGGACTATGGCTACACCTTC.

J is TRBJ2-5 and V is TRBV5-1; D ambiguous. Germline V gene lookup returns CDR1 SGHRS and CDR2 YFSETQ. The CDR3 is 15 residues long. V was clipped by 0 bases and J by 1 base, with 10 bases between them. For the CDR3, the DNA is TGCGCCAGCAGCTTGGGAACAGATAGCCAAGAGACCCAGTACTTC. Protein product: CASSLGTDSQETQYF.

This clonotype has only a few counts. The J gene is TRBJ2-7, the V gene TRBV28, with 11 bases lining up with TRBD1. The CDR3 has 15 residues. Germline V gives CDR1 MDHEN, CDR2 SYDVKM. The trim removed 7 bases at V and 3 bases at J, leaving 8 bases unmatched. The CDR3 nucleotides are TGTGCCAGCATTGGGGGGGGACAGGGGGACTACGAGCAGTACTTC. Amino acids: CASIGGGQGDYEQYF.

This clonotype occurred many times. The chain links TRBV29-1 to TRBJ2-3, with 14 bases that match TRBD2. From germline, CDR1 is SQVTM and CDR2 ANQGSEA. The CDR3 loop spans 18 amino acids. Germline trimming cut 1 base from V and 4 bases from J; bases unmatched to any gene: 10. Written as DNA, the CDR3 is TGCAGCGTTGAAGGGTCCGGGACTAGCGGGAGTGTCCCAGATACGCAGTATTTT. Protein: CSVEGSGTSGSVPDTQYF.

The CDR3 sequence: CSVGGGANYGYTF. In DNA form, the CDR3 reads TGCAGCGTTGGCGGGGGAGCTAACTATGGCTACACCTTC. This chain joins TRBV29-1 and TRBJ1-2, with D possibly TRBD1 on 5 matching bases. The CDR3 is 13 amino acids. CDR1 and CDR2 (germline): SQVTM, ANQGSEA. V lost 4 bases to trimming and J lost 0 bases, with 9 bases between them.

This clonotype was found many times. This chain joins TRBV9 and TRBJ2-5; the match to TRBD1 covers 7 bases. The CDR3 has 15 residues. CDR1 SGDLS and CDR2 YYNGEE come from the germline V gene. The V and J ends lost 1 base and 4 bases, in that order; junction bases with no gene match: 7. The CDR3 is CASSVSAGGAETQYF. The CDR3 bases are TGTGCCAGCAGCGTATCGGCAGGGGGAGCAGAGACCCAGTACTTC.